This TCR beta chain was recovered during a study of blood T cell repertoires in COVID-19. As for the study in general: The origin of the acute and convalescent COVID-19 samples was the United States, Italy and Spain. T cells, B-cell-depleted T cells, or PBMCs supplied cDNA or gDNA.

The CDR3 sequence is 14 residues long. V lost 8 bases, J lost 3 bases, and 7 bases stayed unmatched. The germline gives CDR1 SGHRS, CDR2 YFSETQ. Using immunoSEQ multiplex PCR, the repertoire was profiled, and TCRdb retains in-frame clones only, with some absent. In the table there are about 280,000 clones, around 86% of which are singletons. The J gene is TRBJ1-5, the V gene TRBV5-1; 8 bases align to TRBD1. The material sequenced was peripheral blood. This clonotype originated in a man aged 50-60 years with acute or convalescent COVID-19. CDR3 in amino acids: CASSTGGINQPQHF. CDR3 DNA sequence: TGCGCCAGTTCCACAGGGGGGATCAATCAGCCCCAGCATTTT.